The present T cell receptor beta chain was sequenced within a study of cytomegalovirus exposure and HLA in healthy donors. Trimming stripped 3 bases from V and 11 bases from J, with 14 bases between. This CDR3 spans 13 amino acids. Germline CDR1 LNHDA, CDR2 SQIVND (reference sequence). This clone was detected a few times. Its antigen remains unidentified. In the PCR, 60 Vbeta and 13 Jbeta primers were used. The repertoire was sequenced with immunoSEQ multiplex PCR; TCRdb's copy has only in-frame clones and lacks some. The profile shows about 120,000 clones, 70% to 80% of them singletons. The study's findings and limits: By a later analysis, the bulk of CMV-associated TCR beta chains appeared HLA-restricted. Later analysis reportedly placed an Asian-associated ancestry cluster below the roughly 700-donor mean in N-insertions. According to an earlier analysis, most TCR beta V segments yielded productive rearrangements about 90% or about 30% of the time. The authors later linked a missense DCLRE1C variant to TCR beta V- and J-gene trimming.

The origin of this receptor is a man aged 45-65 years in good health and CMV-seropositive. The gene calls are TRBV19 and TRBJ1-5; D is unresolved. Material for sequencing was PBMCs. CDR3 loop: CASSMGITQAQHF. The CDR3 DNA sequence: TGTGCCAGTAGTATGGGCATCACCCAGGCCCAGCATTTT.